These 23 T cell receptor beta chains share one sample of origin, sequenced in a study of blood T cell repertoires in COVID-19. Data came from immunoSEQ multiplex PCR; TCRdb stores just in-frame clones and leaves some out. Altogether 75,000 to 95,000 clones are present, about 80% being singletons, with the ten largest covering about 11%. The source material was peripheral blood. Receptors were obtained from a woman between 35 and 50 years old with active or convalescent COVID-19.

CDR3 nucleotide sequence: TGCGCCAGCAGCCCCTCTTCCCAACTTATCACAGATACGCAGTATTTT. It is translated as CASSPSSQLITDTQYF. The genes are TRBV4-1 and TRBJ2-3; no clear D. The V end was cut by 4 bases, the J end by 2 bases, with 16 bases between. Germline V gene data show CDR1 as MGHRA and CDR2 as YSYEKL. This CDR3 region has 16 residues.

This clone has just a few counts. This chain links TRBV4-2 with TRBJ2-1; D unclear. The germline V gene has CDR1 LGHNA and CDR2 YNFKEQ. The CDR3 extends over 18 amino acids. Trimming shortened V by 0 bases and J by 0 bases, and 15 bases separated the two germline ends. The CDR3 coding sequence is TGTGCCAGCAGCCAAGAGACCCGGCGGATAGGCTCCTACAATGAGCAGTTCTTC. This encodes CASSQETRRIGSYNEQFF.

This clone showed up just a few times. The V gene is TRBV6-6, the J gene TRBJ2-7; tentatively, D is TRBD2 (5 bases). Germline CDR1 MNHNY, CDR2 SVGAGI (reference sequence). This CDR3 comprises 13 residues. The V end was cut by 6 bases, the J end by 1 base, with 10 bases between. DNA of the CDR3: TGTGCCAGCAGGTTAGAGCGGTCCTACGAGCAGTACTTC. Residues: CASRLERSYEQYF.

This chain joins TRBV12-2 and TRBJ2-2; TRBD2, the table's D call, lacks a check against the DNA. TRBV12-2 is a known pseudogene. CDR3 length: 17 amino acids. The CDR3 DNA follows: TGTGCAAGTCGCTCAGAATTAGGGAGGGCGGGCACCGGGGAGCTGTTTTTT. Its protein product is CASRSELGRAGTGELFF.

This clone was found a few times. The rearrangement uses TRBV2 and TRBJ1-6; 8 nucleotides match TRBD1. In germline, CDR1 is SNHLY, CDR2 FYNNEI. Trimming cost V 6 bases and J 9 bases; bases outside gene matches: 7. The CDR3 is 14 residues long. In nucleotides, the CDR3 is TGTGCCAGCAGCGAGGGACAGGCGCCTTCACCCCTCCACTTT. This sequence encodes CASSEGQAPSPLHF.

The chain couples TRBV28 to TRBJ1-3; 8 nucleotides match TRBD1. Per the germline V gene, CDR1 is MDHEN and CDR2 is SYDVKM. With 1 base clipped from V and 2 bases from J, the junction kept 7 bases outside the gene matches. The CDR3 spans 17 residues. Written as DNA, the CDR3 is TGTGCCAGCAGTTTATCGGCAGGGGGCTATACTGGAAACACCATATATTTT. This sequence encodes CASSLSAGGYTGNTIYF.

CDR3 in DNA: TGTGCCAGAAAAACGCCGGTGGTGAAGCGGGGGGGCCGCTACGAGCAGTACTTC. Translation: CARKTPVVKRGGRYEQYF. The rearrangement joins TRBV11-2 to TRBJ2-7; the match to TRBD2 covers 10 bases. Germline CDR1 reads SGHAT; CDR2 reads FQNNGV. The junction had 20 bases not matched to a gene; V was cut back by 9 bases and J by 3 bases. The CDR3 consists of 18 residues.

V gene TRBV7-8 combines with J gene TRBJ1-5, with D perhaps matching TRBD1 (6 bases). V shed 0 bases and J shed 5 bases, with 11 bases lying between them. The CDR3 is 15 amino acids. Per germline, CDR1 SGHVS and CDR2 FQNEAQ. For the CDR3, the DNA is TGTGCCAGCAGCTTAGCAGGGGGGGGAGATCAGCCCCAGCATTTT. The encoded protein is CASSLAGGGDQPQHF.

The count of this clone is one. CDR3 bases: TGTGCCAGTAGTATCGGTCGACAGGGTGAAGCTTTCTTT. Its translation is CASSIGRQGEAFF. This chain joins TRBV19 and TRBJ1-1, with 7 nucleotides matching TRBD1. The CDR3 length is 13 residues. J lost 7 bases, V lost 3 bases, and 5 bases had no gene match. Germline CDR1 is LNHDA and CDR2 is SQIVND (reference sequence).

The chain carries TRBV19 and TRBJ1-5; D gene ambiguous. Germline values: CDR1 LNHDA, CDR2 SQIVND (reference sequence). Trimming pared 4 bases from V and 2 bases from J, leaving 15 bases between. The CDR3 contains 16 residues. In DNA form, the CDR3 reads TGTGCCAGTAGTAGCTTAGCCGGTCTCGGCAATCAGCCCCAGCATTTT. Translation gives CASSSLAGLGNQPQHF.

Only a few counts were recorded for this clone. The chain has TRBV7-9 and TRBJ2-7, with TRBD2 identical over 14 bases. The junction had 10 bases not matched to a gene; V was cut back by 4 bases and J by 5 bases. This CDR3 has 17 amino acids. CDR1 SEHNR and CDR2 FQNEAQ come from the germline V gene (reference sequence). The CDR3 spells CASSSLGTSGRYDEQYF. Written as DNA, the CDR3 is TGTGCCAGCAGCTCCCTCGGGACTAGCGGGAGATACGACGAGCAGTACTTC.

This chain connects TRBV15 to TRBJ1-1; no clear D gene. CDR1 is LNHNV, CDR2 YYDKDF, per germline (reference sequence). Trimming removed 1 base at V and 3 bases at J, with 6 bases between. The CDR3 is 13 amino acids. CDR3 residues: CATSRGRDTEAFF. CDR3 nucleotide sequence: TGTGCCACCAGCAGAGGGAGGGACACTGAAGCTTTCTTT.

The CDR3: CASSYGTGLSPLHF. DNA of the CDR3: TGTGCCAGCAGCTACGGGACAGGGTTATCACCCCTCCACTTT. The chain has TRBV7-8 and TRBJ1-6, with 9 positions matching TRBD1. The germline V gene encodes CDR1 SGHVS and CDR2 FQNEAQ. The CDR3 has 14 amino acids. V trimming: 4 bases; J trimming: 10 bases; junction bases outside the gene matches: 5.

This rearrangement joins TRBV28 to TRBJ2-1; D possibly corresponds to TRBD2 (6 bases). V dropped 3 bases and J dropped 0 bases, with 15 bases sitting between them. Per germline, CDR1 MDHEN and CDR2 SYDVKM. The CDR3 consists of 17 residues. Written as DNA, the CDR3 is TGTGCCAGCAGTTTCCCACCACGGGGGAGCTCCTACAATGAGCAGTTCTTC. This sequence encodes CASSFPPRGSSYNEQFF.

The rearrangement links TRBV12-3 or TRBV12-4 to TRBJ2-5; D uncertain. V lost 5 bases and J lost 4, with 5 bases in between. CDR3 size: 11 residues. The CDR3 loop reads CASSPGETQYF. The CDR3 DNA reads as TGTGCCAGCAGTCCAGGAGAGACCCAGTACTTC.

V and J are TRBV19 and TRBJ1-3; D is uncertain. Germline V lookup: CDR1 LNHDA, CDR2 SQIVND (reference sequence). Trimming shortened V by 6 bases and J by 3 bases, and 12 bases separated the two germline ends. The CDR3 consists of 14 residues. The CDR3 is CASSRVGGGNTIYF. The CDR3 DNA reads TGTGCCAGTAGCCGAGTCGGCGGTGGAAACACCATATATTTT.

V gene TRBV28 combines with J gene TRBJ2-3, with D perhaps TRBD2 (5 bases). This CDR3 region has 17 residues. Germline CDR1 reads MDHEN; CDR2 reads SYDVKM. V lost 7 bases, J lost 3 bases, and 23 bases lay in between. The CDR3: CASNSWALGKETDTQYF. Here the CDR3 DNA reads TGTGCCAGCAACAGTTGGGCCCTCGGGAAGGAAACAGATACGCAGTATTTT.

The chain employs TRBV28 and TRBJ1-5, with 9 bases aligning to TRBD1. CDR3 size: 15 residues. The trim removed 3 bases at V and 4 bases at J, leaving 4 bases unmatched. Germline CDR1 reads MDHEN; CDR2 reads SYDVKM. The CDR3 protein is CASSFTGGLNQPQHF. In DNA, the CDR3 is TGTGCCAGCAGTTTTACAGGGGGCCTAAATCAGCCCCAGCATTTT.

The chain couples TRBV18 to TRBJ2-7; 9 bases match TRBD2. This CDR3 contains 16 residues. Germline CDR1 KGHSH, CDR2 LQKENI. Losses at the gene ends were 4 bases for V and 1 base for J; bases not matched to a gene: 8. CDR3 bases: TGTGCCAGCTCACGGTGGGGGAGCGGGAGGTCCTACGAGCAGTACTTC. Protein: CASSRWGSGRSYEQYF.

The V and J genes are TRBV5-1 and TRBJ2-7; 7 bases line up with TRBD1. CDR1 and CDR2 (germline): SGHRS, YFSETQ. The CDR3 extends over 14 amino acids. Trimming at V came to 4 bases and at J to 1 base, leaving 5 bases not matched to a gene. CDR3 bases: TGCGCCAGCAGCATGGGACAGAATTCCTACGAGCAGTACTTC. This sequence encodes CASSMGQNSYEQYF.

Here the CDR3 reads CAINRGRDTYGYTF. The CDR3 DNA reads TGTGCCATTAACAGGGGAAGAGATACCTATGGCTACACCTTC. The V and J genes are TRBV10-3 and TRBJ1-2, with 7 positions matching TRBD1. Germline V lookup: CDR1 ENHRY, CDR2 SYGVKD. The ends lost 9 bases at V and 4 bases at J; junction bases unmatched: 11. CDR3 length: 14 residues.

This clone was observed a handful of times. V gene TRBV28 combines with J gene TRBJ2-3, with 8 bases aligning to TRBD1. V was clipped by 1 base and J by 4 bases; unmatched bases: 4. The CDR3 sequence is 15 residues long. In germline, CDR1 is MDHEN, CDR2 SYDVKM. The DNA of the CDR3 is TGTGCCAGCAGTTTATTGACAGGGGTTGCAGATACGCAGTATTTT. It specifies CASSLLTGVADTQYF.

The chain combines TRBV7-2 with TRBJ2-1, with D unresolved. The CDR3 has 11 residues. V was shortened by 5 bases and J by 6 bases, with 5 bases between the two germline ends. Germline values: CDR1 SGHTA, CDR2 FQGNSA. This chain's CDR3 is CASSPSNEQFF. The DNA for the CDR3 is TGTGCCAGCAGCCCGAGCAATGAGCAGTTCTTC.